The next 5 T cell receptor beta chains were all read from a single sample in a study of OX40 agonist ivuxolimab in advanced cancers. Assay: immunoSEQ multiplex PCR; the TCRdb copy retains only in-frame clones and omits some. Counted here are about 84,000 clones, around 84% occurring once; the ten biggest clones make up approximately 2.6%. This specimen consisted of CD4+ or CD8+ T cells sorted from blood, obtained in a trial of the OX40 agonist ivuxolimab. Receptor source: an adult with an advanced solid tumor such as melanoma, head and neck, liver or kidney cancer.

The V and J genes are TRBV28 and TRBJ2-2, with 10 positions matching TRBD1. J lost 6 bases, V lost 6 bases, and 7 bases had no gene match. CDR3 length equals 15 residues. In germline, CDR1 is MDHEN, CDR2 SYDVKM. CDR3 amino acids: CASSQGQGGPGELFF. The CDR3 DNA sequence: TGTGCCAGCAGCCAAGGACAGGGGGGGCCCGGGGAGCTGTTTTTT.

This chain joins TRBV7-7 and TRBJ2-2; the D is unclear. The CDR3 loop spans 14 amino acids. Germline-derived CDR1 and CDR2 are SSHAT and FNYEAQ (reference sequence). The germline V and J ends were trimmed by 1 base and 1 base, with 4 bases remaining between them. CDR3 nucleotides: TGTGCCAGCAGCTTAGGGCAGAACACCGGGGAGCTGTTTTTT. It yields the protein CASSLGQNTGELFF. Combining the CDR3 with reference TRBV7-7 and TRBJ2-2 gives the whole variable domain GAGVSQSPRYKVTKRGQDVTLRCDPISSHATLYWYQQALGQGPEFLTYFNYEAQPDKSGLPSDRFSAERPEGSISTLTIQRTEQRDSAMYRCASSLGQNTGELFFGEGSRLTVL.

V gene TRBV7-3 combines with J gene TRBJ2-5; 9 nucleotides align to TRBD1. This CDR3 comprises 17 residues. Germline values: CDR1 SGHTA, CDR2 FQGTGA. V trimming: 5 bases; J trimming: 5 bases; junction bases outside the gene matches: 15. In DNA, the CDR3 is TGTGCCAGCAGCCCCAACCGAGGACAGGGGCTGGGGGAGACCCAGTACTTC. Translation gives CASSPNRGQGLGETQYF.

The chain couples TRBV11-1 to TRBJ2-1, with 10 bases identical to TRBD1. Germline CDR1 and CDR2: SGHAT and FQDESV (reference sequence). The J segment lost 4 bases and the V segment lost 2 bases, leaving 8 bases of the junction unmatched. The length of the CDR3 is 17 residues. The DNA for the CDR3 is TGTGCCAGCAGCTTAAGCCCCGGGACAGGGGTATACAATGAGCAGTTCTTC. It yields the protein CASSLSPGTGVYNEQFF.

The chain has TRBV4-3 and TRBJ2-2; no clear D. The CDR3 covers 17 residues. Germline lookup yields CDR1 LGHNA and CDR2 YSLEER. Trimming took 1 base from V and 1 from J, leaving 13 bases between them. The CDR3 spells CASSQGATLGNTGELFF. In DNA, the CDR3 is TGCGCCAGCAGCCAAGGCGCGACTCTCGGGAACACCGGGGAGCTGTTTTTT.